What follows describes a single TCR beta chain. Trimming removed 5 bases at V and 1 base at J, with 14 bases between. The CDR3 is 15 amino acids. CDR1 and CDR2 from the germline V gene are MDHEN and SYDVKM. The source of the sample is a study of shared clonotypes between healthy human individuals. CD4+ cells were split into CD45RA+ naive and CD45RA-negative memory subsets. Assay: immunoSEQ multiplex PCR; the TCRdb copy retains only in-frame clones and omits some. The table includes more than 2 million clones, 95% detected once. Source material: naive CD4+ T cells sorted from blood. Described subset: CD45RA+ positively selected. This TCR was sampled from a man between 18 and 29 years old in good health. The chain is built from TRBV28 and TRBJ2-5; TRBD2 is a possible D gene (6 bases). The CDR3 is CASSIGTGGQETQYF. The CDR3 DNA is TGTGCCAGCAGTATCGGGACTGGAGGCCAAGAGACCCAGTACTTC.